This record covers a single TCR beta chain. Its specificity is not known. This sample is part of a study of molecular identifiers for immune sequencing clone quantification. General study results and limits: Under 1% of molecules in naive cells, but over 97% of effector molecules, belonged to clones above 20 RNA copies.

MiXCR was run by TCRdb on the PCR reads, yielding one entry per CDR3 protein. The sample includes 550,000 to 750,000 distinct CDR3 sequences, 15% to 20% seen only once; the top ten take roughly 0.83%. V lost 3 bases and J lost 4; bases outside the gene matches: 11. From germline, CDR1 is DFQATT and CDR2 SNEGSKA (reference sequence). CDR3 length: 19 residues. Naive CD8 libraries used roughly 18,000 to 1,000,000 sorted cells and 10%, 30% or 50% RNA. The receptor was isolated from a human donor in good health. Some libraries in this study had Jurkat cell RNA spiked in. The rearrangement joins TRBV20-1 to TRBJ2-2; 16 bases align to TRBD2. Material: naive CD8+ T cells from blood, with Jurkat cell RNA spiked in. Subset: FACS-sorted CD8+CD4-CCR7+CD45RA+ naive T cells. The CDR3 loop is CSASFGGTSGRERTGELFF. The CDR3 bases are TGCAGTGCTAGCTTTGGAGGGACTAGCGGGAGGGAACGCACCGGGGAGCTGTTTTTT.